The next 3 T cell receptor beta chains were all read from a single sample in a study of memory CD8 T cells in hepatitis C reinfection. This table comes from immunoSEQ multiplex PCR, and its TCRdb copy is limited to in-frame clones, with some not included. Of about 46,000 clones in the sample, approximately 92% were seen once. The time point was: late/post reinfection, 12 to 24 weeks after detection. The sorted cells went straight to TCR sequencing with no prior in vitro expansion. Sequencing was carried out using naive CD8+ T cells sorted from blood. All receptors come from a young man with hepatitis C virus infection.

The chain couples TRBV27 to TRBJ2-2, with 14 bases lining up with TRBD2. V shed 5 bases, J shed 13 bases, and the junction held 6 bases outside the gene matches. The germline gives CDR1 MNHEY, CDR2 SMNVEV (reference sequence). The length of the CDR3 is 14 residues. CDR3 bases: TGTGCCAGCAGTCCCGGGACTAGCGGGAGCGGGCTGTTTTTT. Translation gives CASSPGTSGSGLFF.

The genes are TRBV5-4 and TRBJ1-3, with D tentatively TRBD1 (5 bases). The V end was cut by 4 bases, the J end by 0 bases, with 11 bases between. The germline V gene encodes CDR1 SGHNT and CDR2 YYREEE (reference sequence). This CDR3 is built from 15 residues. The CDR3 spells CASSGQGGSGNTIYF. CDR3 nucleotides: TGTGCCAGCAGCGGTCAGGGAGGCTCTGGAAACACCATATATTTT.

V and J are TRBV9 and TRBJ2-1, with 9 bases aligning to TRBD1. CDR3 size: 15 residues. V dropped 3 bases and J dropped 4; count of bases not matched to a gene: 5. Germline CDR1 SGDLS, CDR2 YYNGEE. CDR3 region: CASSGRDRDYNEQFF. The CDR3 DNA sequence: TGTGCCAGCAGCGGCCGGGACAGGGATTACAATGAGCAGTTCTTC. The full variable domain, rest sourced from reference TRBV9 and TRBJ2-1, is DSGVTQTPKHLITATGQRVTLRCSPRSGDLSVYWYQQSLDQGLQFLIQYYNGEERAKGNILERFSAQQFPDLHSELNLSSLELGDSALYFCASSGRDRDYNEQFFGPGTRLTVL.